The rows below give T cell receptor beta chains drawn from one sample of a study of OX40 agonist ivuxolimab in advanced cancers. Method: immunoSEQ multiplex PCR; TCRdb's copy keeps in-frame clones and lacks some. The sample has 50,000 to 75,000 clones, just over 85% seen once. The sample consisted of CD4+ or CD8+ T cells sorted from blood, taken in a trial of the OX40 agonist ivuxolimab. The receptors stem from an adult with an advanced solid tumor such as melanoma, head and neck, liver or kidney cancer. The CDR3 runs from the conserved cysteine through the conserved F or W. A D gene is named only where the DNA matches it firmly. Size tells how often a clone was seen (once, few, many) or the class of an expanded clone, and some rows leave it out.

>TRBV6-6|TRBJ2-7|.|.|13
TGTGCCAGCAGTTACTCGGGCCCCTCCGAGCAGTACTTC
CASSYSGPSEQYF
>TRBV30|TRBJ1-1|.|.|14
TGTGCCTGGAGTAGAACTAGCAGGAACACTGAAGCTTTCTTT
CAWSRTSRNTEAFF
>TRBV5-1|TRBJ1-1|.|.|13
TGCGCCAGCAGCCCTGGTCCGAACACTGAAGCTTTCTTT
CASSPGPNTEAFF
>TRBV7-2|TRBJ1-1|.|once|13
TGTGCCAGCAGCATACAGGAGAACACTGAAGCTTTCTTT
CASSIQENTEAFF
>TRBV6-5|TRBJ1-3|TRBD1|.|16
TGTGCCAGCAGTTACGGGGGACAGGGAGCTGGAAACACCATATATTTT
CASSYGGQGAGNTIYF
>TRBV6-1|TRBJ2-7|TRBD2|.|14
TGTGCCAGCAGTCGACTAGCGCCCCTGGACGAGCAGTACTTC
CASSRLAPLDEQYF
>TRBV5-1|TRBJ2-5|TRBD2|.|14
TGCGCCAGCAGCTCAGGGACTATACAAGAGACCCAGTACTTC
CASSSGTIQETQYF
>TRBV21-1|TRBJ2-1|.|.|12
TGTGCCAGCAGCAAAAGGCACAATGAGCAGTTCTTC
CASSKRHNEQFF
>TRBV6-5|TRBJ1-5|TRBD1|.|14
TGTGCCAGCAGGGGGACAGGGGGGTATAAGGCCCAGCATTTT
CASRGTGGYKAQHF
>TRBV2|TRBJ2-1|TRBD2|once|13
TGTGCCAGCAGTACTAGCGGGATGAATGAGCAGTTCTTC
CASSTSGMNEQFF
>TRBV5-1|TRBJ2-1|TRBD2|.|17
TGCGCCAGCAGCTCAGGGCGGGAGGGCTACTCCTACAATGAGCAGTTCTTC
CASSSGREGYSYNEQFF
>TRBV27|TRBJ2-1|.|once|14
TGTGCCAGCAGTAGACGGGAGAAGGGCAATGAGCAGTTCTTC
CASSRREKGNEQFF
>TRBV7-2|TRBJ2-1|TRBD2|.|17
TGTGCCAGCAGCTTGCGACTAGCGGGAGAGGGTCGCAATGAGCAGTTCTTC
CASSLRLAGEGRNEQFF
>TRBV5-1|TRBJ2-7|TRBD2|.|19
TGCGCCAGCAGCTTCTCCTTACAGGGGACTAGCGGGACGAGATACGAGCAGTACTTC
CASSFSLQGTSGTRYEQYF
>TRBV10-3|TRBJ1-2|.|.|13
TGTGCCATCAGTGAAGTGGAGGGGGACGGCTACACCTTC
CAISEVEGDGYTF
>TRBV6-1|TRBJ1-1|TRBD1|few|13
TGTGCCAGCAGTGATCTCGGACAGGGTGAAGCTTTCTTT
CASSDLGQGEAFF
>TRBV29-1|TRBJ1-2|TRBD1|.|13
TGCAGCGTTCGGAGACAGGGATTCTATGGCTACACCTTC
CSVRRQGFYGYTF
>TRBV7-8|TRBJ2-7|TRBD1|.|13
TGTGCCAGCAGCCAGGACAGGGACTACGAGCAGTACTTC
CASSQDRDYEQYF
>TRBV2|TRBJ2-2|.|.|12
TGTGCCAGCAGGCAGGGGAGCGGGGAGCTGTTTTTT
CASRQGSGELFF
>TRBV10-3|TRBJ2-1|TRBD2|.|18
TGTGCCATCAGTGAGACCGGACTAGCGGGAGGCACAAGGGGGGAGCAGTTCTTC
CAISETGLAGGTRGEQFF
>TRBV4-1|TRBJ1-2|.|.|15
TGCGCCAGCAGCCCCCAGGTAGGGGGACTGGGTGGCTACACCTTC
CASSPQVGGLGGYTF
>TRBV5-1|TRBJ2-1|.|once|16
TGCGCCAGCAGCTTGGAACGGGACAACAACTACAATGAGCAGTTCTTC
CASSLERDNNYNEQFF
>TRBV2|TRBJ1-2|TRBD1|.|15
TGTGCCAGCAGGGCGGGTGCGGACAGGGGGCGAGGCTACACCTTC
CASRAGADRGRGYTF
>TRBV7-6|TRBJ2-5|TRBD1|.|15
TGTGCCAGCAGCTTCGGGCCACAGGGGATGGAGACCCAGTACTTC
CASSFGPQGMETQYF
>TRBV11-2|TRBJ2-2|.|.|13
TGTGCCAGCAGCGGGCTGAACACCGGGGAGCTGTTTTTT
CASSGLNTGELFF
>TRBV20-1|TRBJ2-5|.|.|11
TGCAGTGCTGGGGCTGGGGAGACCCAGTACTTC
CSAGAGETQYF
>TRBV7-9|TRBJ2-3|TRBD2|.|18
TGTGCCAGCAGCTCCAACGGACTAGCGGGAGTTATCCACCCAGCGCAGTATTTT
CASSSNGLAGVIHPAQYF
>TRBV11-2|TRBJ2-7|.|.|14
TGTGCCAGCAGCCGACTGCCTCTACTCTACGAGCAGTACTTC
CASSRLPLLYEQYF
>TRBV6-6|TRBJ2-1|TRBD2|.|14
TGTGCCAGCGAGACTAGCGGGAGGGCAAATGAGCAGTTCTTC
CASETSGRANEQFF
>TRBV9|TRBJ2-1|.|.|14
TGTGCCAGCAGCCGTATGGGGGTTTACAATGAGCAGTTCTTC
CASSRMGVYNEQFF
>TRBV27|TRBJ1-2|.|.|13
TGTGCCAGCAGCCGAGACGGGGTCGATGGCTACACCTTC
CASSRDGVDGYTF
>TRBV30|TRBJ1-2|.|.|12
TGTGCCTGGGAGGGACGGAACTATGGCTACACCTTC
CAWEGRNYGYTF
>TRBV19|TRBJ1-1|TRBD1|once|15
TGTGCCAGCCTAAAGCAGGGGGGTACGAACACTGAAGCTTTCTTT
CASLKQGGTNTEAFF
>TRBV5-1|TRBJ2-5|.|.|15
TGCGCCAGCAGCTTGACAGGACAAGGGATGGAGACCCAGTACTTC
CASSLTGQGMETQYF
>TRBV28|TRBJ1-1|TRBD1|.|15
TGTGCCAGCAGTTTATCGGGGACAGTTAACACTGAAGCTTTCTTT
CASSLSGTVNTEAFF
>TRBV15|TRBJ2-5|.|once|11
TGTGCCACCCAGGGTCAAGAGACCCAGTACTTC
CATQGQETQYF
>TRBV25-1|TRBJ2-2|TRBD2|.|15
TGTGCCAGCACCAGGACTAGCGGGGGAACCGGGGAGCTGTTTTTT
CASTRTSGGTGELFF
>TRBV18|TRBJ2-1|.|once|14
TGTGCCAGCGGGACGGGGGTCCAGAGCAATGAGCAGTTCTTC
CASGTGVQSNEQFF
>TRBV27|TRBJ2-7|.|few|17
TGTGCCAGCAGTTTTGGGCCTTTTGTGGGGGGCCCCAACGAGCAGTACTTC
CASSFGPFVGGPNEQYF
>TRBV2|TRBJ1-2|.|.|12
TGTGCCAGCAAAACGGGGGGGCCTGGCTACACCTTC
CASKTGGPGYTF
>TRBV30|TRBJ1-2|.|.|15
TGTGCCTGGAGTGCCCCTGCTGCGCCCATCTATGGCTACACCTTC
CAWSAPAAPIYGYTF
>TRBV2|TRBJ1-6|.|.|13
TGTGCCACCATCCCGGGAGATAATTCACCCCTCCACTTT
CATIPGDNSPLHF
>TRBV10-1|TRBJ2-4|TRBD1|.|15
TGCGCCAGCAGTCCTGGAGACAGGGGTGTAGACATTCAGTACTTC
CASSPGDRGVDIQYF